These T cell receptor beta chains were read from a single sample in a study of blood T cell repertoires in COVID-19. Sequencing was performed with immunoSEQ multiplex PCR; in TCRdb, only in-frame clones are kept and a portion is missing. The table includes some 270,000 clones, approximately 90% detected once. The sequenced sample was PBMCs or T cells enriched from blood (not recorded which). Receptor source: a man aged 35 to 55 who had been exposed to COVID-19. Both conserved end residues are part of each CDR3. Fields, in order: J gene, V gene, clone size, D gene, CDR3 DNA, CDR3 protein. D genes are given only for firm matches. Rows may omit the clone size; those that give it use once, few, many or a size class.

j_call: TRBJ1-6; v_call: TRBV5-6; clone_size: .; d_call: .; cdr3_nt: TGTGCCAGCAGCTATAATAATTCACCCCTCCACTTT; cdr3_aa: CASSYNNSPLHF
j_call: TRBJ2-6; v_call: TRBV11-2; clone_size: .; d_call: TRBD2; cdr3_nt: TGTGCCAGCGGCCTGATACTAGCGGACCTCTCTGGGGCCAACGTCCTGACTTTC; cdr3_aa: CASGLILADLSGANVLTF
j_call: TRBJ2-3; v_call: TRBV6-8; clone_size: .; d_call: TRBD2; cdr3_nt: TGTGCCAGCAGCCAAGCGGGAGGGTACACAGATACGCAGTATTTT; cdr3_aa: CASSQAGGYTDTQYF
j_call: TRBJ1-2; v_call: TRBV11-2; clone_size: .; d_call: .; cdr3_nt: TGTGCCAGCAGCGCTCCAGGGTCCTCTAACTATGGCTACACCTTC; cdr3_aa: CASSAPGSSNYGYTF
j_call: TRBJ2-7; v_call: TRBV2; clone_size: .; d_call: TRBD2; cdr3_nt: TGTGCCAGCAGGGAACTAGCGGGAGGGCTCTACGAGCAGTACTTC; cdr3_aa: CASRELAGGLYEQYF
j_call: TRBJ1-4; v_call: TRBV4-1; clone_size: .; d_call: TRBD1; cdr3_nt: TGCGCCAGCAGCCAAGATCTGGGGACAGCCAGTCATCGCCTTAGGGAAAAACTGTTTTTT; cdr3_aa: CASSQDLGTASHRLREKLFF
j_call: TRBJ2-7; v_call: TRBV7-9; clone_size: .; d_call: .; cdr3_nt: TGTGCCAGCAGCTCAGGGGTTGAGCAGTACTTC; cdr3_aa: CASSSGVEQYF
j_call: TRBJ2-6; v_call: TRBV29-1; clone_size: .; d_call: .; cdr3_nt: TGCAGCGTTGTTGCGGGGACCCACTCTGGGGCCAACGTCCTGACTTTC; cdr3_aa: CSVVAGTHSGANVLTF
j_call: TRBJ2-7; v_call: TRBV7-9; clone_size: .; d_call: TRBD1; cdr3_nt: TGTGCCAGCAGCCTCACCTATCGGACAGGAACCTCCTACGAGCAGTACTTC; cdr3_aa: CASSLTYRTGTSYEQYF
j_call: TRBJ2-5; v_call: TRBV6-1; clone_size: .; d_call: .; cdr3_nt: TGTGCCAGCAGTGAAGGACTAGGAGAGACCCAGTACTTC; cdr3_aa: CASSEGLGETQYF
j_call: TRBJ2-7; v_call: TRBV7-9; clone_size: .; d_call: TRBD1; cdr3_nt: TGTGCCAGCAGCCCCGGGACAGAGCTCTACGAGCAGTACTTC; cdr3_aa: CASSPGTELYEQYF
j_call: TRBJ2-5; v_call: TRBV6-5; clone_size: once; d_call: TRBD1; cdr3_nt: TGTGCCAGCAGTTACTCGACAGGGGGCCGAGAGACCCAGTACTTC; cdr3_aa: CASSYSTGGRETQYF
j_call: TRBJ2-2; v_call: TRBV28; clone_size: once; d_call: TRBD2; cdr3_nt: TGTGCCAGCAGTTCAACCCCGGGACTAGCGGGAGGCCCGGGCACCGGGGAGCTGTTTTTT; cdr3_aa: CASSSTPGLAGGPGTGELFF
j_call: TRBJ1-5; v_call: TRBV28; clone_size: .; d_call: .; cdr3_nt: TGTGCCAGCAATTCATACAGCCCGGAAAATCAGCCCCAGCATTTT; cdr3_aa: CASNSYSPENQPQHF
j_call: TRBJ1-4; v_call: TRBV5-4; clone_size: .; d_call: TRBD1; cdr3_nt: TGTGCCAGCAGCTGGGACAGGGGTACTAATGAAAAACTGTTTTTT; cdr3_aa: CASSWDRGTNEKLFF
j_call: TRBJ2-6; v_call: TRBV19; clone_size: .; d_call: .; cdr3_nt: TGTGCCAGTAGTATAGTCAGGTACTCTGGGGCCAACGTCCTGACTTTC; cdr3_aa: CASSIVRYSGANVLTF
j_call: TRBJ2-5; v_call: TRBV6-5; clone_size: few; d_call: TRBD2; cdr3_nt: TGTGCCAGCAAAGGACTAGCGGGAGTAGGAGAGACCCAGTACTTC; cdr3_aa: CASKGLAGVGETQYF
j_call: TRBJ1-2; v_call: TRBV11-3; clone_size: .; d_call: TRBD1; cdr3_nt: TGTGCCAGCAGCCCAGGGGGGATTAACTATGGCTACACCTTC; cdr3_aa: CASSPGGINYGYTF
j_call: TRBJ1-1; v_call: TRBV7-3; clone_size: .; d_call: .; cdr3_nt: TGTGCCAGCAGCCTCGGGGGGCCATTTGAAGCTTTCTTT; cdr3_aa: CASSLGGPFEAFF
j_call: TRBJ1-5; v_call: TRBV6-8; clone_size: .; d_call: .; cdr3_nt: TGTGCCAGCAGTTACTCGCGGGGATTCTATAGCAATCAGCCCCAGCATTTT; cdr3_aa: CASSYSRGFYSNQPQHF
j_call: TRBJ1-4; v_call: TRBV7-9; clone_size: .; d_call: TRBD1; cdr3_nt: TGTGCCAGCAGCCCAGGACAGGGGTTTGAAAAACTGTTTTTT; cdr3_aa: CASSPGQGFEKLFF
j_call: TRBJ2-1; v_call: TRBV29-1; clone_size: .; d_call: .; cdr3_nt: TGCAGCGTTGAATTCGGGGGTGAGCAGTTCTTC; cdr3_aa: CSVEFGGEQFF
j_call: TRBJ2-7; v_call: TRBV28; clone_size: .; d_call: TRBD2; cdr3_nt: TGTGCCAGCATTCGGGCTAGCGGGAGTTCTTACGAGCAGTACTTC; cdr3_aa: CASIRASGSSYEQYF